The rows below give T cell receptor beta chains drawn from one sample of a study of CD8 T cells in ankylosing spondylitis. MiXCR was run by TCRdb on the 5' RACE reads, yielding one entry per CDR3 protein. The data hold roughly 150,000 distinct CDR3 sequences, with around a tenth observed a single time. Input material: blood, either unsorted or a sorted T cell fraction (not recorded which). The receptors come from a female donor with ankylosing spondylitis or in good health (not recorded which). CDR3s include the opening cysteine and the closing phenylalanine or tryptophan. The D gene is left open where the match is weak. A row's size may be missing; if present it is once, few, many or a size class.

TRBD2	-	TRBV20-1	TRBJ2-1	CSAQTGTSAANEQFF	TGCAGTGCTCAGACTGGGACTAGCGCCGCCAATGAGCAGTTCTTC
-	few	TRBV19	TRBJ1-1	CASSLGVGGNTEAFF	TGTGCCAGTAGTCTCGGGGTAGGGGGGAACACTGAAGCTTTCTTT
-	-	TRBV9	TRBJ2-2	CASSVQGRTGELFF	TGTGCCAGCAGCGTACAGGGGCGGACCGGGGAGCTGTTTTTT
-	many	TRBV7-8	TRBJ2-1	CASSSQYEQFF	TGTGCCAGCAGCTCACAGTATGAGCAGTTCTTC
TRBD1	-	TRBV27	TRBJ2-7	CASSLGTGVPYEQYF	TGTGCCAGCAGCCTCGGGACAGGGGTCCCCTACGAGCAGTACTTC
TRBD1	-	TRBV10-3	TRBJ2-2	CAISDQDRDETGELFF	TGTGCCATCAGTGACCAGGACAGGGATGAGACCGGGGAGCTGTTTTTT
-	many	TRBV3-1	TRBJ2-3	CASSQVSLRTSTDTQYF	TGTGCCAGCAGCCAAGTGAGCCTAAGGACCTCCACAGATACGCAGTATTTT
-	few	TRBV20-1	TRBJ2-1	CSPSGYKPNEQFF	TGCAGTCCAAGCGGTTACAAGCCCAATGAGCAGTTCTTC
-	many	TRBV12-3/TRBV12-4	TRBJ2-5	CASSLISGSETQYF	TGTGCCAGCAGTTTAATATCGGGGTCGGAGACCCAGTACTTC
-	few	TRBV9	TRBJ1-5	CASSVGDADNQPQHF	TGTGCCAGCAGCGTGGGCGATGCCGACAATCAGCCCCAGCATTTT
TRBD2	few	TRBV6-2/TRBV6-3	TRBJ2-7	CASSRGLAGVEQYF	TGTGCCAGCAGTCGCGGACTAGCGGGAGTCGAGCAGTACTTC
-	-	TRBV24-1	TRBJ1-2	CATSDVGGSHYTF	TGTGCCACCAGTGATGTAGGGGGTTCGCACTACACCTTC
TRBD2	many	TRBV12-3/TRBV12-4	TRBJ2-7	CASSLLAGGYEQYF	TGTGCCAGCAGTCTTCTAGCGGGAGGGTACGAGCAGTACTTC
TRBD1	many	TRBV7-2	TRBJ2-7	CASSFYTGQGNEQYF	TGTGCCAGCAGCTTCTATACGGGACAGGGTAACGAGCAGTACTTC
-	few	TRBV28	TRBJ2-3	CASKGSNTDTQYF	TGTGCCAGCAAGGGGTCGAACACAGATACGCAGTATTTT
-	few	TRBV4-2	TRBJ2-1	CASSHPRGPNPSSRSNEQFF	TGTGCCAGCAGCCACCCCAGGGGACCAAACCCTAGTAGCAGGTCCAATGAGCAGTTCTTC
-	-	TRBV29-1	TRBJ2-1	CSVETDTVYNEQFF	TGCAGCGTTGAAACAGATACCGTCTACAATGAGCAGTTCTTC
TRBD2	-	TRBV9	TRBJ2-7	CASSVGGGRSEQYF	TGTGCCAGCAGCGTCGGGGGCGGGAGGAGCGAGCAGTACTTC
-	few	TRBV7-2	TRBJ2-1	CASTTGYNEQFF	TGTGCCAGCACCACAGGGTACAATGAGCAGTTCTTC
-	few	TRBV27	TRBJ2-5	CASRGGVVETQYF	TGTGCCAGCAGAGGGGGGGTGGTTGAGACCCAGTACTTC
-	-	TRBV4-3	TRBJ2-1	CASSQDWPNEQFF	TGCGCCAGCAGCCAAGATTGGCCCAATGAGCAGTTCTTC
-	few	TRBV10-3	TRBJ2-5	CAISELVDRQETQYF	TGTGCCATCAGTGAATTGGTTGACCGCCAAGAGACCCAGTACTTC
TRBD1	many	TRBV20-1	TRBJ2-2	CSAPDRDTGELFF	TGCAGTGCTCCGGACAGGGACACCGGGGAGCTGTTTTTT
-	-	TRBV19	TRBJ1-1	CASSILHLDTEAFF	TGTGCCAGTAGTATCCTCCACCTTGACACTGAAGCTTTCTTT
-	few	TRBV10-3	TRBJ2-3	CAISSSLASDTQYF	TGTGCCATCAGTTCTTCACTAGCCTCAGATACGCAGTATTTT
TRBD1	-	TRBV6-5	TRBJ2-1	CASSYRGDRGLHEQFF	TGTGCCAGCAGTTACCGAGGGGACAGGGGATTGCATGAGCAGTTCTTC
-	many	TRBV12-3/TRBV12-4	TRBJ2-1	CASSPDFNEQFF	TGTGCCAGCAGTCCGGACTTCAATGAGCAGTTCTTC
TRBD2	many	TRBV28	TRBJ2-1	CASSSLAGSSYNEQFF	TGTGCCAGCAGTTCACTAGCGGGGAGCTCCTACAATGAGCAGTTCTTC
TRBD1	few	TRBV12-3/TRBV12-4	TRBJ2-7	CASSSSSGGSYEQYF	TGTGCCAGCAGTTCCTCGTCAGGGGGAAGCTACGAGCAGTACTTC
-	many	TRBV7-8	TRBJ2-1	CASSPPGEYNEQFF	TGTGCCAGCAGCCCCCCGGGGGAGTACAATGAGCAGTTCTTC
-	few	TRBV4-2	TRBJ1-1	CASSQEGWGEALEAFF	TGTGCCAGCAGCCAAGAGGGTTGGGGGGAGGCCCTGGAAGCTTTCTTT
-	few	TRBV15	TRBJ2-7	CATKPGRADYEQYF	TGTGCCACCAAGCCAGGGCGGGCGGACTACGAGCAGTACTTC
-	many	TRBV7-9	TRBJ1-1	CASSRTGDTEAFF	TGTGCCAGCAGCCGCACGGGGGACACTGAAGCTTTCTTT
-	few	TRBV7-9	TRBJ2-1	CASSPGTRSLNEQFF	TGTGCCAGCAGCCCCGGGACCCGAAGCCTTAATGAGCAGTTCTTC
TRBD1	many	TRBV4-3	TRBJ2-7	CASSKRQGYEQYF	TGCGCCAGCAGCAAAAGACAGGGTTACGAGCAGTACTTC
-	few	TRBV4-3	TRBJ2-2	CASSQHGGDDTGELFF	TGCGCCAGCAGCCAGCACGGGGGAGACGACACCGGGGAGCTGTTTTTT
-	many	TRBV2	TRBJ2-5	CASKSGRVGLETQYF	TGTGCCAGCAAAAGCGGCCGGGTGGGACTAGAGACCCAGTACTTC
TRBD2	many	TRBV27	TRBJ2-1	CASSSGTSGSNEQFF	TGTGCCAGCAGTTCGGGGACTAGCGGGAGTAATGAGCAGTTCTTC
TRBD2	many	TRBV28	TRBJ2-7	CASTGLVAYEQYF	TGTGCCAGCACGGGACTAGTGGCCTACGAGCAGTACTTC
-	few	TRBV24-1	TRBJ2-2	CATSGATRVTGELFF	TGTGCCACCAGTGGGGCGACGAGGGTGACCGGGGAGCTGTTTTTT
-	-	TRBV4-1	TRBJ2-2	CASSQEFERAGELFF	TGCGCCAGCAGCCAAGAGTTCGAAAGGGCCGGGGAGCTGTTTTTT
TRBD2	-	TRBV6-2/TRBV6-3	TRBJ2-1	CASSYSWIRLAGSSYNEQFF	TGTGCCAGCAGTTACTCGTGGATAAGACTAGCGGGCAGCTCCTACAATGAGCAGTTCTTC
-	few	TRBV4-3	TRBJ1-1	CASSQGAGENTEAFF	TGCGCCAGCAGCCAAGGGGCAGGAGAGAACACTGAAGCTTTCTTT
-	many	TRBV7-8	TRBJ2-7	CASSPEQGNEQYF	TGTGCCAGCAGCCCTGAACAGGGAAACGAGCAGTACTTC
-	few	TRBV4-2	TRBJ1-1	CASSQPELSGTEAFF	TGTGCCAGCAGCCAGCCTGAACTGTCCGGAACTGAAGCTTTCTTT